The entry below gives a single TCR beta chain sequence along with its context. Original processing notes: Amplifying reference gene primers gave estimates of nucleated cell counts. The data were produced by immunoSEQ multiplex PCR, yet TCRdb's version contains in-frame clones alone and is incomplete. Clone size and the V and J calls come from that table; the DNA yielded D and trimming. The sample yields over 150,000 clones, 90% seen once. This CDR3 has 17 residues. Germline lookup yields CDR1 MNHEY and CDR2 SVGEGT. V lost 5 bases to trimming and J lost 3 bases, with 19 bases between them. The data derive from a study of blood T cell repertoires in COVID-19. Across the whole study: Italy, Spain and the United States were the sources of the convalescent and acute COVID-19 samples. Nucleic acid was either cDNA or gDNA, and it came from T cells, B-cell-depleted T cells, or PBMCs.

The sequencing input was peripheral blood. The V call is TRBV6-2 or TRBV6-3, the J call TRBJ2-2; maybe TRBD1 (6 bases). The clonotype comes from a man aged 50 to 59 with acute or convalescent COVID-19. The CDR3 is CASSTQLRDTDTGELFF. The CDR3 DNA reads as TGTGCCAGCAGTACTCAGCTAAGGGACACCGACACCGGGGAGCTGTTTTTT.